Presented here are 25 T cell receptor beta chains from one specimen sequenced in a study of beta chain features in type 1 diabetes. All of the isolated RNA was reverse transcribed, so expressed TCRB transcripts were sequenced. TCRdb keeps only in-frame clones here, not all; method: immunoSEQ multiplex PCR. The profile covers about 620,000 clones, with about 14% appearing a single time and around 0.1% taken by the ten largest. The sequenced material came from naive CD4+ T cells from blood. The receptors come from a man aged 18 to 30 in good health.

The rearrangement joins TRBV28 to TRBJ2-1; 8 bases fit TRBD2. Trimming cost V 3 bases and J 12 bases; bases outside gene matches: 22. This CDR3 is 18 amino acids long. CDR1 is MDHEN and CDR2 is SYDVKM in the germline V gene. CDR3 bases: TGTGCCAGCAGTTTGCGGTGGAGGAGGACTAGCCCCACCAGGGGGCAGTTCTTC. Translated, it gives CASSLRWRRTSPTRGQFF.

CDR3 residues: CASSQLPGDALRNGYTF. The DNA of the CDR3 is TGTGCCAGCAGCCAACTGCCAGGGGACGCCCTAAGGAATGGCTACACCTTC. The rearrangement joins TRBV4-2 to TRBJ1-2; tentative D call: TRBD1 (6 bases). CDR1 and CDR2 from the germline V gene are LGHNA and YNFKEQ. Trimming removed 2 bases at V and 6 bases at J, with 22 bases between. The CDR3 totals 17 residues.

CDR3 bases: TGTGCCAGCAGCGCCGAATACGAGCAGTACTTC. The encoded protein is CASSAEYEQYF. This chain uses TRBV21-1 with TRBJ2-7. TRBV21-1 is labeled a pseudogene. The CDR3 consists of 11 residues.

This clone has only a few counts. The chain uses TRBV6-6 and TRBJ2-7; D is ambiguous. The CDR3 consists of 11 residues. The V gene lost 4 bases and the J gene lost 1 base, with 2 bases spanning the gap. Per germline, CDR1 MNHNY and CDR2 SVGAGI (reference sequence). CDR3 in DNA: TGTGCCAGCAGTTTTTCCTACGAGCAGTACTTC. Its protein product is CASSFSYEQYF.

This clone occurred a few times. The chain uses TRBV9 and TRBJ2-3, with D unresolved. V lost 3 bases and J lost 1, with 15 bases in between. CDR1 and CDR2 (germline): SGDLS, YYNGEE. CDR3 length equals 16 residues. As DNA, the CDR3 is TGTGCCAGCAGCGCCAATTCGGGCTTTGGCACAGATACGCAGTATTTT. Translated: CASSANSGFGTDTQYF.

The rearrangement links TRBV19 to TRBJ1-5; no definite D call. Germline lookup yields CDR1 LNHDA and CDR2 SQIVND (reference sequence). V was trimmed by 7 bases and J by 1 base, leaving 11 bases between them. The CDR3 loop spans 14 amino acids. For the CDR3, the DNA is TGTGCCAGTACCCTACATGGGAGCAATCAGCCCCAGCATTTT. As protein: CASTLHGSNQPQHF.

The CDR3 protein is CASSDSRLGEQYF. DNA for the CDR3: TGTGCCAGCAGTGACTCAAGGTTGGGCGAGCAGTACTTC. The rearrangement links TRBV6-4 to TRBJ2-7; unclear D gene. CDR3 length: 13 residues. Germline-derived CDR1 and CDR2 are MRHNA and SNTAGT. Trimming removed 0 bases from V and 6 bases from J, with 9 bases in between.

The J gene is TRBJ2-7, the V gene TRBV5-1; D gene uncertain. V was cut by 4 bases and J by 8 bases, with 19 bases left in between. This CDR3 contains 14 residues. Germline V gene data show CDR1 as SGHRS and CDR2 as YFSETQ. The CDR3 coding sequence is TGCGCCAGCAGCAGGGCAGAAGGGAAAGGTCAGCAGTACTTC. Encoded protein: CASSRAEGKGQQYF.

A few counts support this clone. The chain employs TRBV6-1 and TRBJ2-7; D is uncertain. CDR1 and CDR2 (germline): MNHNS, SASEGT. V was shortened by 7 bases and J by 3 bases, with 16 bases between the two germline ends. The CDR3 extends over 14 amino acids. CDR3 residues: CASNRDSGLYEQYF. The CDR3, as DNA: TGTGCCAGCAATCGCGACTCTGGGCTCTACGAGCAGTACTTC.

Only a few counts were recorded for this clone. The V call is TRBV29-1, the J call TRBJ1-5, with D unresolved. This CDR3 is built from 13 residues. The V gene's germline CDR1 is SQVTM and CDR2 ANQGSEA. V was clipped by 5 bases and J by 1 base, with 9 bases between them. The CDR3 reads CSVRVESNQPQHF. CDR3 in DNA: TGCAGCGTTCGGGTCGAGAGCAATCAGCCCCAGCATTTT. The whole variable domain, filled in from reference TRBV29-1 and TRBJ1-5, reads SAVISQKPSRDICQRGTSLTIQCQVDSQVTMMFWYRQQPGQSLTLIATANQGSEATYESGFVIDKFPISRPNLTFSTLTVSNMSPEDSSIYLCSVRVESNQPQHFGDGTRLSIL.

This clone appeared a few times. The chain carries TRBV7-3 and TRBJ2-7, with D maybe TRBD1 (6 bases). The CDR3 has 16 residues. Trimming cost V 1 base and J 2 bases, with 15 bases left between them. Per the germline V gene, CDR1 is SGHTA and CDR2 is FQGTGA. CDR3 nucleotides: TGTGCCAGCAGCTTAATGGGGGCGGGCCCGGCCTACGAGCAGTACTTC. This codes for CASSLMGAGPAYEQYF.

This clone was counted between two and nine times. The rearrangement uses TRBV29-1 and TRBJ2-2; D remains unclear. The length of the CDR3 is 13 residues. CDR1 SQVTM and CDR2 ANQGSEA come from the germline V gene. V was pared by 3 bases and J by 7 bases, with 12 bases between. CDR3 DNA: TGCAGCGTTGAGGCTATCCGAGGCGGGGAGCTGTTTTTT. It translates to CSVEAIRGGELFF.

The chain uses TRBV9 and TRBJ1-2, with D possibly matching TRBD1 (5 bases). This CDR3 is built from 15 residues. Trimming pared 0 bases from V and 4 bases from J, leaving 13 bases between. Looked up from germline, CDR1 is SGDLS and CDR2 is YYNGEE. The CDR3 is CASSVGGVLIYGYTF. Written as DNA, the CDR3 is TGTGCCAGCAGCGTAGGAGGGGTACTTATCTATGGCTACACCTTC.

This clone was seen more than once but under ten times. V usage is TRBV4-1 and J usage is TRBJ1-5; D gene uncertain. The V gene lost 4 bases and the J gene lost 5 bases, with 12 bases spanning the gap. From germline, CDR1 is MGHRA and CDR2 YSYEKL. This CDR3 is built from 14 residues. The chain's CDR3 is CASSRLDGYQPQHF. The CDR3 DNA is TGCGCCAGCAGCCGCTTGGACGGTTATCAGCCCCAGCATTTT.

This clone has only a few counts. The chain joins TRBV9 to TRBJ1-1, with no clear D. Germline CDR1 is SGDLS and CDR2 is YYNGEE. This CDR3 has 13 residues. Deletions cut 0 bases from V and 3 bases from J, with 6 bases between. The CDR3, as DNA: TGTGCCAGCAGCGTAGGTTGGTACACTGAAGCTTTCTTT. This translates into CASSVGWYTEAFF.

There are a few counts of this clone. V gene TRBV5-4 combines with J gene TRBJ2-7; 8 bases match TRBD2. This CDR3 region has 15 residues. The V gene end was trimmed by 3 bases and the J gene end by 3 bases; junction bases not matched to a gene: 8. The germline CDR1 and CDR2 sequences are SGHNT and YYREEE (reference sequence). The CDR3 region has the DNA TGTGCCAGCAGCTCCGGGACTAGTATGATCTACGAGCAGTACTTC. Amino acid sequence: CASSSGTSMIYEQYF.

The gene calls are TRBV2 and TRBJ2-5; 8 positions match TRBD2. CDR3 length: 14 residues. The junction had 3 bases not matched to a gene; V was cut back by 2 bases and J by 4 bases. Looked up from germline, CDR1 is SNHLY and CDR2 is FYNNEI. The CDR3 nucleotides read TGTGCCAGCAGTGAAAAGAGCGGGAGAGAGACCCAGTACTTC. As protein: CASSEKSGRETQYF. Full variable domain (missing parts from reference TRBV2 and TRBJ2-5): EPEVTQTPSHQVTQMGQEVILRCVPISNHLYFYWYRQILGQKVEFLVSFYNNEISEKSEIFDDQFSVERPDGSNFTLKIRSTKLEDSAMYFCASSEKSGRETQYFGPGTRLLVL.

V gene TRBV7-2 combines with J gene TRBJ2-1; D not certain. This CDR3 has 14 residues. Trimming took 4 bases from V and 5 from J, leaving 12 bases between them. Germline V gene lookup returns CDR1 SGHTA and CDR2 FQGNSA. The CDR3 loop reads CASSSGSQDNEQFF. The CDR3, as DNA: TGTGCCAGCAGCTCCGGGTCTCAAGACAATGAGCAGTTCTTC.

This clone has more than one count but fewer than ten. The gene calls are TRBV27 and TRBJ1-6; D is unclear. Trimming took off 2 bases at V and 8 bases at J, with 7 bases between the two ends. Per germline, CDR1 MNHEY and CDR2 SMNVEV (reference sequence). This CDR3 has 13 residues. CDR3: CASSLVRDSPLHF. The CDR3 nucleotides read TGTGCCAGCAGTTTAGTCAGAGATTCACCCCTCCACTTT.

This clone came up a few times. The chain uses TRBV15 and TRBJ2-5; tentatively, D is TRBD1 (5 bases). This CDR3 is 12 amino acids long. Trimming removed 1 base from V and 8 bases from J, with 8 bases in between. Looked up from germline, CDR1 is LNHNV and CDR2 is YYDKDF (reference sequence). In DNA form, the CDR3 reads TGTGCCACCAGCAGAGCCCAGGGAACCCAGTACTTC. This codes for CATSRAQGTQYF. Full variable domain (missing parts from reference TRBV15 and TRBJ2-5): DAMVIQNPRYQVTQFGKPVTLSCSQTLNHNVMYWYQQKSSQAPKLLFHYYDKDFNNEADTPDNFQSRRPNTSFCFLDIRSPGLGDTAMYLCATSRAQGTQYFGPGTRLLVL.

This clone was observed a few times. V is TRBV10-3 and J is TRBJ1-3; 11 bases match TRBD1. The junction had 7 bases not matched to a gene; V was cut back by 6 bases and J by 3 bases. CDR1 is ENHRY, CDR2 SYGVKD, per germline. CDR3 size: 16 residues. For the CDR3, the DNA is TGTGCCATCAGATCTGGACAGGGGGCGTTTGGAAACACCATATATTTT. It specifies CAIRSGQGAFGNTIYF.

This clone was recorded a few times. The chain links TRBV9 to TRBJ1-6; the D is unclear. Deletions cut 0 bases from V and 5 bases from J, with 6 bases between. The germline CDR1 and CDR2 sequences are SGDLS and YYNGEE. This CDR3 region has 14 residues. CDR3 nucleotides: TGTGCCAGCAGCGTAGCCAACAATAATTCACCCCTCCACTTT. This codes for CASSVANNNSPLHF.

The CDR3 is CASSHSDRGNSEAFF. The CDR3 coding sequence is TGCGCCAGCAGCCATTCGGACAGGGGGAATTCTGAAGCTTTCTTT. J is TRBJ1-1 and V is TRBV4-1; 10 bases are shared with TRBD1. CDR3 size: 15 residues. Losses at the gene ends were 3 bases for V and 6 bases for J; bases not matched to a gene: 7. Per the germline V gene, CDR1 is MGHRA and CDR2 is YSYEKL.

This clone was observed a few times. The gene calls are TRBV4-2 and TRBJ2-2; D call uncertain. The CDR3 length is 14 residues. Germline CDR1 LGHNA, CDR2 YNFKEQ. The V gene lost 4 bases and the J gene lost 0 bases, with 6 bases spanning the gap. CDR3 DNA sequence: TGTGCCAGCAGCCCCGGGTCGAACACCGGGGAGCTGTTTTTT. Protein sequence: CASSPGSNTGELFF.

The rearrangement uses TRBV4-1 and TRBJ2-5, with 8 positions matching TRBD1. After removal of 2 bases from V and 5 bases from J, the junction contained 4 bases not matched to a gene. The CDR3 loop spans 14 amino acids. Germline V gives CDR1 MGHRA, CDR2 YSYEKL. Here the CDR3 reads CASSQPRGRETQYF. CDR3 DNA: TGCGCCAGCAGCCAACCCAGGGGGCGTGAGACCCAGTACTTC.